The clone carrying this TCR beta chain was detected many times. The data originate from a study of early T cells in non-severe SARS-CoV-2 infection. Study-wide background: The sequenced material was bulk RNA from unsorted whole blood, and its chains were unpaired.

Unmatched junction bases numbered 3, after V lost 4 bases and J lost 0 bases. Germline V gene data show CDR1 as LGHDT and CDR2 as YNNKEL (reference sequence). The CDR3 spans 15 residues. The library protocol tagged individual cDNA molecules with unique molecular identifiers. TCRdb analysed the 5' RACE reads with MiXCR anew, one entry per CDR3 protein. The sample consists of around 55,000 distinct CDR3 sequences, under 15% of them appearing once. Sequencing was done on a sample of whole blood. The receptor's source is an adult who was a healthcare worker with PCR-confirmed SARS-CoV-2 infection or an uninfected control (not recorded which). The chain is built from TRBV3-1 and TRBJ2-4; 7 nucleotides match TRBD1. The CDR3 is CASSPGQRAKNIQYF. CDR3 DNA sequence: TGTGCCAGCAGCCCGGGACAGAGAGCCAAAAACATTCAGTACTTC. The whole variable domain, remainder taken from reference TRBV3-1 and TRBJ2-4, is DTAVSQTPKYLVTQMGNDKSIKCEQNLGHDTMYWYKQDSKKFLKIMFSYNNKELIINETVPNRFSPKSPDKAHLNLHINSLELGDSAVYFCASSPGQRAKNIQYFGAGTRLSVL.